Listed here are 28 T cell receptor beta chains from one sample, sequenced in a study of shared clonotypes between healthy human individuals. Sequencing used immunoSEQ multiplex PCR; TCRdb keeps in-frame clones, though not all of them. Among hundreds of thousands of clones, about 96% were seen once, and the ten largest hold roughly 0.1%. CD45RO negativity and positive selection for CCR7 defined naive CD8 cells, a population that excluded terminally differentiated effector memory CD45RA+ cells. Sequences were obtained from naive CD8+ T cells sorted from blood. These receptors came from a woman younger than 45 in good health.

V and J are TRBV28 and TRBJ2-2, with D maybe TRBD2 (5 bases). Germline lookup yields CDR1 MDHEN and CDR2 SYDVKM. V shed 5 bases and J shed 6 bases, with 10 bases lying between them. This CDR3 has 13 amino acids. The CDR3 bases are TGTGCCAGCAGTCAGTGGCGGGCCGGGGAGCTGTTTTTT. It codes for CASSQWRAGELFF. The whole variable domain, filled in from reference TRBV28 and TRBJ2-2, reads DVKVTQSSRYLVKRTGEKVFLECVQDMDHENMFWYRQDPGLGLRLIYFSYDVKMKEKGDIPEGYSVSREKKERFSLILESASTNQTSMYLCASSQWRAGELFFGEGSRLTVL.

The chain couples TRBV2 to TRBJ2-1; 13 bases match TRBD2. The CDR3 is 14 residues long. V trimming: 5 bases; J trimming: 6 bases; junction bases outside the gene matches: 1. Germline V CDR1 and CDR2: SNHLY, FYNNEI. DNA for the CDR3: TGTGCCAGCAGTCGGACTAGCGGGGGCAATGAGCAGTTCTTC. Translation gives CASSRTSGGNEQFF.

The chain has TRBV2 and TRBJ2-1; the D gene is possibly TRBD2 (6 bases). The V gene's germline CDR1 is SNHLY and CDR2 FYNNEI. The CDR3 spans 14 residues. Trimming left V 5 bases short and J 3 bases short, with 11 bases between. The CDR3 DNA reads TGTGCCAGCAGTAGGGTAGCGGACTACAATGAGCAGTTCTTC. Its protein product is CASSRVADYNEQFF.

The chain has TRBV11-2 and TRBJ2-1; TRBD2 matches at 7 bases. Trimming cost V 4 bases and J 5 bases; bases outside gene matches: 8. The CDR3 length is 15 residues. Germline V CDR1 and CDR2: SGHAT, FQNNGV. DNA for the CDR3: TGTGCCAGCAGCTCCGTTACTAGCGTTAACAATGAGCAGTTCTTC. It specifies CASSSVTSVNNEQFF.

Worth noting for this clone: Other DNA sequences in the sample encode the same CDR3. J is TRBJ1-1 and V is TRBV27; TRBD1 is a possible D gene (5 bases). CDR3 length: 13 residues. The V end lost 2 bases, the J end lost 4 bases, and 8 bases lay between the germline ends. Germline values: CDR1 MNHEY, CDR2 SMNVEV (reference sequence). CDR3 nucleotides: TGTGCCAGCAGTTTACGGGGCGGCACTGAAGCTTTCTTT. Amino acids: CASSLRGGTEAFF.

Here the CDR3 DNA reads TGTGCCAGCAGGTCTACAGGTTTTCCCGGGGAGCTGTTTTTT. As protein: CASRSTGFPGELFF. The genes are TRBV6-6 and TRBJ2-2, with a tentative D call TRBD1 (5 bases). Germline V gene data show CDR1 as MNHNY and CDR2 as SVGAGI (reference sequence). V gave up 6 bases and J gave up 6 bases, with 14 bases separating them. The CDR3 has 14 residues.

The J gene is TRBJ1-2, the V gene TRBV9; 9 bases map to TRBD1. The ends lost 6 bases at V and 5 bases at J; junction bases unmatched: 2. The germline CDR1 and CDR2 sequences are SGDLS and YYNGEE. This CDR3 is 12 amino acids long. The CDR3 loop reads CASKTGGYGYTF. In nucleotides, the CDR3 is TGTGCCAGCAAGACAGGGGGGTATGGCTACACCTTC.

The chain couples TRBV7-9 to TRBJ2-7; 8 nucleotides agree with TRBD2. Trimming at V came to 5 bases and at J to 3 bases, leaving 6 bases not matched to a gene. The CDR3 length is 14 residues. Germline-derived CDR1 and CDR2 are SEHNR and FQNEAQ (reference sequence). The CDR3 DNA follows: TGTGCCAGCAGCGCCGGGACTAGGCGCTACGAGCAGTACTTC. This translates into CASSAGTRRYEQYF.

The rearrangement joins TRBV7-9 to TRBJ1-2; D is uncertain. Trimming removed 1 base from V and 5 bases from J, with 14 bases in between. The length of the CDR3 is 15 residues. Germline V gene sequence: CDR1 SEHNR, CDR2 FQNEAQ (reference sequence). The chain's CDR3 is CASSLDTDHLYGYTF. CDR3 coding DNA: TGTGCCAGCAGCTTAGATACGGACCACTTATATGGCTACACCTTC.

The V and J genes are TRBV5-4 and TRBJ2-4; D remains unclear. V was pared by 4 bases and J by 0 bases, with 8 bases between. The CDR3 length is 14 residues. Germline CDR1 reads SGHNT; CDR2 reads YYREEE (reference sequence). The CDR3 sequence is CASSQDLAKNIQYF. The CDR3 DNA is TGTGCCAGCAGCCAGGACCTAGCCAAAAACATTCAGTACTTC.

V is TRBV11-2 and J is TRBJ2-2; TRBD1 agrees at 8 bases. Germline V gives CDR1 SGHAT, CDR2 FQNNGV. Germline trimming cut 4 bases from V and 6 bases from J; bases unmatched to any gene: 4. This CDR3 has 14 residues. The CDR3 sequence is CASSYLQGAGELFF. The CDR3 coding sequence is TGTGCCAGCAGCTACCTACAGGGGGCCGGGGAGCTGTTTTTT. Drawing the rest from reference TRBV11-2 and TRBJ2-2, the complete variable domain is EAGVAQSPRYKIIEKRQSVAFWCNPISGHATLYWYQQILGQGPKLLIQFQNNGVVDDSQLPKDRFSAERLKGVDSTLKIQPAKLEDSAVYLCASSYLQGAGELFFGEGSRLTVL.

This chain connects TRBV28 to TRBJ1-5, with 10 bases that match TRBD1. This CDR3 is built from 14 residues. From germline, CDR1 is MDHEN and CDR2 SYDVKM. V lost 3 bases to trimming and J lost 6 bases; unmatched junction nucleotides: 2. The CDR3 loop is CASSLGTGVQPQHF. The CDR3 bases are TGTGCCAGCAGTTTGGGGACAGGGGTTCAGCCCCAGCATTTT.

The chain has TRBV6-1 and TRBJ2-7; D is perhaps TRBD1 or TRBD2 (6 bases each). The CDR3 runs 16 residues. V gave up 0 bases and J gave up 3 bases, with 15 bases separating them. Germline CDR1 reads MNHNS; CDR2 reads SASEGT. The CDR3 region has the DNA TGTGCCAGCAGTGAAGCTTACCTCCGGGGGCTCTACGAGCAGTACTTC. It specifies CASSEAYLRGLYEQYF.

V usage is TRBV5-1 and J usage is TRBJ2-7; 14 bases agree with TRBD2. V trimming: 4 bases; J trimming: 6 bases; junction bases outside the gene matches: 6. The CDR3 is made up of 15 amino acids. Germline assignment: CDR1 SGHRS and CDR2 YFSETQ. The CDR3, as DNA: TGCGCCAGCAGCCAGACTAGCGGGAGGGCTACCGAGCAGTACTTC. Amino acids: CASSQTSGRATEQYF.

V and J are TRBV5-6 and TRBJ1-2; 9 bases line up with TRBD1. The CDR3 totals 17 residues. Germline lookup yields CDR1 SGHDT and CDR2 YYEEEE. The V segment lost 5 bases and the J segment 9 bases; nucleotides outside the gene matches: 20. The CDR3 sequence: CASRTYRGPEEGLRYTF. The CDR3 DNA reads TGTGCCAGCAGAACCTACAGGGGGCCGGAAGAAGGTTTACGCTACACCTTC.

V gene TRBV28 combines with J gene TRBJ2-7; D may be TRBD1 (6 bases). Germline V gives CDR1 MDHEN, CDR2 SYDVKM. The V and J ends lost 6 bases and 5 bases respectively, with 20 bases between them. This CDR3 has 15 amino acids. The DNA for the CDR3 is TGTGCCAGCAGAGCTACTACAGGGTTTTTCCACGAGCAGTACTTC. This sequence encodes CASRATTGFFHEQYF.

The chain uses TRBV28 and TRBJ2-2, with D perhaps matching TRBD1 (6 bases). This CDR3 comprises 17 residues. The V end was cut by 6 bases, the J end by 2 bases, with 19 bases between. CDR1 and CDR2 from the germline V gene are MDHEN and SYDVKM. The CDR3 loop reads CASSREHRDKNTGELFF. CDR3 DNA sequence: TGTGCCAGCAGCCGCGAACACCGGGACAAAAACACCGGGGAGCTGTTTTTT.

This chain links TRBV27 with TRBJ2-3; D possibly corresponds to TRBD2 (5 bases). Germline-derived CDR1 and CDR2 are MNHEY and SMNVEV (reference sequence). Trimming removed 2 bases from V and 4 bases from J, with 10 bases in between. This CDR3 region has 14 residues. The CDR3 protein is CASSLQRVADTQYF. DNA for the CDR3: TGTGCCAGCAGTTTACAGAGGGTCGCAGATACGCAGTATTTT.

The chain recombines TRBV6-5 with TRBJ2-1, with TRBD2 identical over 10 bases. The CDR3 is 15 amino acids. Looked up from germline, CDR1 is MNHEY and CDR2 is SVGAGI. Trimming cost V 5 bases and J 2 bases; bases outside gene matches: 3. DNA of the CDR3: TGTGCCAGCAGTGCTAGCGGGAGTCCCTACAATGAGCAGTTCTTC. This sequence encodes CASSASGSPYNEQFF.

The chain carries TRBV7-6 and TRBJ2-4, with 7 bases aligning to TRBD1. The CDR3 is made up of 15 amino acids. The V segment lost 1 base and the J segment 2 bases; nucleotides outside the gene matches: 2. Germline assignment: CDR1 SGHVS and CDR2 FNYEAQ. CDR3 DNA: TGTGCCAGCAGCTTAGACAGGGGAACCAAAAACATTCAGTACTTC. Translating it yields CASSLDRGTKNIQYF.

The rearrangement uses TRBV4-1 and TRBJ2-1; the match to TRBD2 covers 11 bases. V lost 9 bases, J lost 8 bases, and 6 bases stayed unmatched. This CDR3 is built from 13 residues. Germline V gives CDR1 MGHRA, CDR2 YSYEKL. The CDR3 DNA sequence: TGCGCCAGTAGAACTAGCGGGAGTTATGAGCAGTTCTTC. Translating it yields CASRTSGSYEQFF.

This chain uses TRBV9 with TRBJ2-1, with TRBD1 identical over 7 bases. V lost 3 bases, J lost 4 bases, and 10 bases stayed unmatched. Germline values: CDR1 SGDLS, CDR2 YYNGEE. The CDR3 has 16 residues. The CDR3 nucleotides read TGTGCCAGCAGCGGAGAGGGACAGCGGTTTTACAATGAGCAGTTCTTC. This encodes CASSGEGQRFYNEQFF. Using reference TRBV9 and TRBJ2-1 for the parts outside the CDR3, the full variable domain is DSGVTQTPKHLITATGQRVTLRCSPRSGDLSVYWYQQSLDQGLQFLIQYYNGEERAKGNILERFSAQQFPDLHSELNLSSLELGDSALYFCASSGEGQRFYNEQFFGPGTRLTVL.

The table lists this clone with a count of one. The V gene is TRBV7-8, the J gene TRBJ2-7, with TRBD1 identical over 7 bases. Unmatched junction bases numbered 11, after V lost 6 bases and J lost 9 bases. There are 13 residues in the CDR3. Germline V CDR1 and CDR2: SGHVS, FQNEAQ. The CDR3 sequence is CASRQKQGLAQYF. The DNA for the CDR3 is TGTGCCAGCAGGCAGAAACAGGGGTTGGCGCAGTACTTC.

This clone was found once. The chain has TRBV19 and TRBJ1-5; 8 nucleotides match TRBD1. Looked up from germline, CDR1 is LNHDA and CDR2 is SQIVND (reference sequence). V lost 3 bases, J lost 2 bases, and 3 bases stayed unmatched. The CDR3 consists of 15 residues. The CDR3 coding sequence is TGTGCCAGTAGTATGGTACAGGGGGGCAATCAGCCCCAGCATTTT. Residues: CASSMVQGGNQPQHF.

V usage is TRBV19 and J usage is TRBJ1-1; D possibly corresponds to TRBD1 (5 bases). CDR1 and CDR2 from the germline V gene are LNHDA and SQIVND (reference sequence). The CDR3 length is 10 residues. V was cut by 6 bases and J by 9 bases, with 8 bases left in between. The CDR3 DNA reads TGTGCCAGTAGGGGACGGAAAGCTTTCTTT. Its protein is CASRGRKAFF.

The rearrangement links TRBV13 to TRBJ2-3; possible D gene TRBD2, 5 bases. In germline, CDR1 is PRHDT, CDR2 FYEKMQ (reference sequence). V was cut by 1 base and J by 6 bases, with 14 bases left in between. The CDR3 contains 15 residues. The CDR3 sequence: CASSLVWEKGDTQYF. The CDR3 DNA reads as TGTGCCAGCAGCTTAGTTTGGGAGAAAGGGGATACGCAGTATTTT.

This chain links TRBV29-1 with TRBJ1-2; D ambiguous. The CDR3 is 15 residues long. V was clipped by 5 bases and J by 2 bases, with 18 bases between them. The germline gives CDR1 SQVTM, CDR2 ANQGSEA. The CDR3 reads CSVYIPAGNNYGYTF. CDR3 coding DNA: TGCAGCGTTTATATCCCGGCAGGAAACAACTATGGCTACACCTTC.

This chain joins TRBV11-2 and TRBJ1-2; no firm D call. V was clipped by 5 bases and J by 8 bases, with 12 bases between them. CDR1 and CDR2 (germline): SGHAT, FQNNGV. The CDR3 is made up of 12 amino acids. DNA for the CDR3: TGTGCCAGCAGCCTTAGTTTAGGCGGCTACACCTTC. This sequence encodes CASSLSLGGYTF.